This T cell receptor (beta chain) was sequenced in a study of regulatory T cells in long-lasting Graves disease. Study information: Recently diagnosed Graves' patients had received antithyroid drugs for under 3 months.

Findings of the study overall: Favored gene segments in persistent disease were TRBV28, TRBJ1-2 and TRBJ2-5.

CDR1 is SEHNR, CDR2 FQNEAQ, per germline (reference sequence). The CDR3 extends over 17 amino acids. Losses at the gene ends were 3 bases for V and 5 bases for J; bases not matched to a gene: 12. This clonotype came up a few times. Its matching antigen is unknown. Library construction for TCR beta used iRepertoire HTBI primers and Arm-PCR of CDR3 regions. TCRdb called the multiplex PCR reads again in MiXCR, with one record for every CDR3 protein. The table shows 450,000 to 600,000 distinct CDR3 sequences, with roughly 16% occurring only once. Time point: newly diagnosed GD, antithyroid drugs for less than 3 months. From RNA extracted from PBMCs, the TCR library was made. These sequences were also reported in another study, on T cells in Graves' hyperthyroidism and ophthalmopathy. From that report: In patients aged 18 to 65, hyperthyroidism was newly diagnosed, with duration under 2 months. Primed by the HTBI set, a first-round RT-PCR was run on the TCR CDR3.

This receptor was obtained from a man aged 40-49 years with Graves disease. Sample: peripheral blood mononuclear cells (PBMCs), taken at new diagnosis, from a patient treated with antithyroid drugs. The genes are TRBV7-9 and TRBJ2-2, with 7 bases lining up with TRBD1. The CDR3 sequence is CASSFGTALLDTGELFF. The CDR3 bases are TGTGCCAGCAGCTTCGGGACAGCCCTTTTGGATACCGGGGAGCTGTTTTTT.